These 8 T cell receptor beta chains share one sample of origin, sequenced in a study of blood T cells in healthy people across ages. The authors ran a second PCR of about 6 to 11 cycles using a sample-barcoded 5' primer and a J-beta primer mix. TCRdb passed the 5' RACE reads through MiXCR, listing each CDR3 protein once. The data show some 1 million distinct CDR3 sequences, 40% to 50% seen once. The sequenced material came from blood. Receptor source: a woman aged 55-75 years in good health.

This clonotype was counted a few times. This chain connects TRBV9 to TRBJ2-3, with 8 bases that match TRBD2. In germline, CDR1 is SGDLS, CDR2 YYNGEE. V shed 3 bases and J 6 bases; nucleotides not matched to a gene: 9. The CDR3 loop spans 15 amino acids. In nucleotides, the CDR3 is TGTGCCAGCAGCGAGGTAGCGGGACGTCGGGATACGCAGTATTTT. Protein product: CASSEVAGRRDTQYF.

This clonotype was seen more than once but under ten times. The chain links TRBV6-1 to TRBJ2-7, with D uncertain. Germline-derived CDR1 and CDR2 are MNHNS and SASEGT. V was cut by 2 bases and J by 3 bases, with 14 bases left in between. CDR3 length equals 15 residues. In nucleotides, the CDR3 is TGTGCCAGCAGTGAATGGTCCATCGCTGACTACGAGCAGTACTTC. Its protein is CASSEWSIADYEQYF.

J is TRBJ2-7 and V is TRBV20-1; possibly TRBD1 for D (6 bases). The V gene's germline CDR1 is DFQATT and CDR2 SNEGSKA (reference sequence). The CDR3 is made up of 14 amino acids. Deletions cut 1 base from V and 3 bases from J, with 13 bases between. Here the CDR3 DNA reads TGCAGTGCTAGAGGAGGCGCCAGGGGCTACGAGCAGTACTTC. It translates to CSARGGARGYEQYF.

The chain joins TRBV19 to TRBJ2-7; 8 bases are shared with TRBD1. The germline CDR1 and CDR2 sequences are LNHDA and SQIVND (reference sequence). The junction had 9 bases not matched to a gene; V was cut back by 3 bases and J by 2 bases. This CDR3 has 16 amino acids. CDR3 DNA: TGTGCCAGTAGTATCCATACAGGGGGAACGACCTACGAGCAGTACTTC. The encoded protein is CASSIHTGGTTYEQYF.

The chain employs TRBV24-1 and TRBJ2-3; TRBD2 matches at 7 bases. CDR3 length: 16 amino acids. The ends lost 2 bases at V and 3 bases at J; junction bases unmatched: 7. Germline values: CDR1 KGHDR, CDR2 SFDVKD. CDR3 amino acids: CATSDSGGGSTDTQYF. The CDR3 DNA is TGTGCCACCAGTGATTCTGGCGGGGGAAGTACAGATACGCAGTATTTT.

About this clonotype: At one end, the junction sequence differs from germline, possibly due to a read error. This sequence joins TRBV6-5 and TRBJ1-2, with 9 bases that match TRBD1. CDR1 and CDR2 (germline): MNHEY, SVGAGI. This CDR3 is built from 16 residues. The CDR3 spells CACSQSGGTGRDGYTF. The CDR3 DNA reads TGTGCCTGCAGTCAAAGCGGGGGGACAGGGAGAGACGGCTACACCTTC.

This chain connects TRBV3-1 to TRBJ2-7; a possible D gene is TRBD2 (6 bases). The CDR3 consists of 14 residues. CDR1 is LGHDT, CDR2 YNNKEL, per germline (reference sequence). The ends were cut back, 0 bases at V and 3 bases at J, with 9 bases in the middle. The CDR3 here is CASSQEGGFYEQYF. Here the CDR3 DNA reads TGTGCCAGCAGCCAAGAGGGGGGATTCTACGAGCAGTACTTC.

This clonotype turned up a few times. The gene calls are TRBV7-3 and TRBJ2-5; D gene unclear. This CDR3 contains 15 residues. Germline values: CDR1 SGHTA, CDR2 FQGTGA. V lost 1 base to trimming and J lost 5 bases, with 14 bases between them. Here the CDR3 reads CASSLRSTFGETQYF. In nucleotides, the CDR3 is TGTGCCAGCAGCTTAAGGTCGACATTCGGGGAGACCCAGTACTTC.